A selection of T cell receptor beta chains follows, all from one sample in a study of human T cells and chemical hapten exposure. TCRdb reprocessed the RACE reads via MiXCR and lists one record per CDR3 protein. The table records some 190,000 distinct CDR3 sequences, 20% to 25% of them present only once. The source was whole blood, collected in connection with sensitization to the hapten diphenylcyclopropenone (DPC). Receptors were obtained from a woman between 45 and 60 years old with alopecia areata. Some clones in this sample may be carry-over from other donors' samples. Both conserved end residues are part of each CDR3. D genes are given only for firm matches. Clone size appears in some rows only: once, few, many, or a class for an expanded clone.

>-|TRBD2|TRBJ2-7|TRBV4-1
TGCGCCAGCTCACGGACTAGCCTACTTTACGAGCAGTACTTC
CASSRTSLLYEQYF
>-|TRBD2|TRBJ2-1|TRBV12-3/TRBV12-4
TGTGCCAGCAGTTTAAGGCGGGAGGGCCGGTTTGGGCAGTTCTTC
CASSLRREGRFGQFF
>-|TRBD1|TRBJ1-2|TRBV29-1
TGCAGCGTTGACGGGCAGGGGGTAACCGGCTACACCTTC
CSVDGQGVTGYTF
>-|TRBD1|TRBJ1-1|TRBV5-1
TGCGCCAGCAGCTTGCTACAGGGGGGCACTGAAGCTTTCTTT
CASSLLQGGTEAFF
>few|-|TRBJ2-1|TRBV14
TGTGCCAGCAGCCAACCGGGAACGGCTGATGAGCAGTTCTTC
CASSQPGTADEQFF
>few|-|TRBJ2-3|TRBV5-4
TGTGCCAGCAGCTTGGATCGGGCAGATACGCAGTATTTT
CASSLDRADTQYF
>-|TRBD2|TRBJ2-3|TRBV15
TGTGCCACCAGCAGAGATCGAGCGGGAGGGCCGCACACAGATACGCAGTATTTT
CATSRDRAGGPHTDTQYF
>few|-|TRBJ2-1|TRBV7-9
TGTGCCAGCCCCGGGTACAATGAGCAGTTCTTC
CASPGYNEQFF
>-|-|TRBJ2-7|TRBV12-3/TRBV12-4
TGTGCCAGCAGTCTTCAGACGTATACCTACGAGCAGTACTTC
CASSLQTYTYEQYF
>few|-|TRBJ1-2|TRBV7-9
TGTGCCAGCAGCGCTGCCTATGGCTACACCTTC
CASSAAYGYTF
>few|-|TRBJ1-4|TRBV4-1
TGCGCCAGCACCCGTTCCGGGACAAATAATGAAAAACTGTTTTTT
CASTRSGTNNEKLFF
>-|TRBD1|TRBJ2-2|TRBV5-1
TGCGCCAGCAGCTTGGGGGGACAGGGAAACACCGGGGAGCTGTTTTTT
CASSLGGQGNTGELFF
>few|-|TRBJ2-7|TRBV7-6
TGTGCCAGCAGCTTAGTAGACCTTTCCGAGAGCTCCTACGAGCAGTACTTC
CASSLVDLSESSYEQYF
>-|TRBD2|TRBJ2-3|TRBV7-9
TGTGCCAGCAGCTTACAGACTAGCGGGAAGACAGATACGCAGTATTTT
CASSLQTSGKTDTQYF
>-|-|TRBJ1-1|TRBV3-1
TGTGCCAGCAGCTACAAGCCGGACACTGAAGCTTTCTTT
CASSYKPDTEAFF
>few|TRBD2|TRBJ2-1|TRBV6-5
TGTGCCAGCAGTGACACCGGGACTATCAGTTACAATGAGCAGTTCTTC
CASSDTGTISYNEQFF
>-|-|TRBJ1-5|TRBV20-1
TGCAGTGCTCCCGCCCCGGCAGGGTACAATCAGCCCCAGCATTTT
CSAPAPAGYNQPQHF
>-|TRBD1|TRBJ2-5|TRBV6-5
TGTGCCAGCAGAAACGGACAGGGGCTGGAGACCCAGTACTTC
CASRNGQGLETQYF
>-|-|TRBJ2-1|TRBV7-9
TGTGCCAGCAGCCGTTACAATGAGCAGTTCTTC
CASSRYNEQFF
>few|-|TRBJ1-6|TRBV10-1
TGCGCCAGCAGTGAGTCCCGTTTGCCCAATTCACCCCTCCACTTT
CASSESRLPNSPLHF
>-|TRBD2|TRBJ2-1|TRBV5-1
TGCGCCAGTTCGACTAGCGGGCCCTACAATGAGCAGTTCTTC
CASSTSGPYNEQFF
>few|-|TRBJ1-3|TRBV10-3
TGTGCCATCAGTCCCACAGGTACCTCTGGAAACACCATATATTTT
CAISPTGTSGNTIYF
>once|-|TRBJ2-1|TRBV20-1
TGCAGTGCTAGAGTACGGGAGTTTGAGCAGTTCTTC
CSARVREFEQFF
>-|-|TRBJ2-5|TRBV10-3
TGTGCCATCGGCGCTAGCCAAGAGACCCAGTACTTC
CAIGASQETQYF
>-|TRBD1|TRBJ1-1|TRBV12-3/TRBV12-4
TGTGCCAGCAGTGGACAGGGAAGCACTGAAGCTTTCTTT
CASSGQGSTEAFF
>few|-|TRBJ1-1|TRBV7-9
TGTGCCAGCAGTCGTATAAACTACAGCGAAGCTTTCTTT
CASSRINYSEAFF
>-|-|TRBJ1-2|TRBV29-1
TGCAGCGTTGAAAATCTATATGGCTACACCTTC
CSVENLYGYTF
>many|-|TRBJ2-3|TRBV28
TGTGCCAGCGTTGATCGATGGGGGCAGTATTTT
CASVDRWGQYF
>-|TRBD2|TRBJ2-3|TRBV20-1
TGCAGTGCAACCACTAGCGGGCCGGCGGGGACGCAGTATTTT
CSATTSGPAGTQYF
>once|-|TRBJ2-3|TRBV29-1
TGCAGCGTTACTGAGACGCCTTCGGATACGCAGTATTTT
CSVTETPSDTQYF
>-|-|TRBJ2-7|TRBV29-1
TGCAGCGCCGGCGCGGGGACAGTTATTGACGAGCAGTACTTC
CSAGAGTVIDEQYF
>-|-|TRBJ1-1|TRBV5-1
TGCGCCAGCAGATGGAATACAGAGAACACTGAAGCTTTCTTT
CASRWNTENTEAFF
>few|-|TRBJ2-3|TRBV29-1
TGCAGCGTCCCGACTAGGAGCACAGATACGCAGTATTTT
CSVPTRSTDTQYF
>few|-|TRBJ2-7|TRBV20-1
TGCAGTGCTCTCGAAGGGCCCTACGAGCAGTACTTC
CSALEGPYEQYF
>-|-|TRBJ1-2|TRBV12-3/TRBV12-4
TGTGCCAGCAGTCAGGGAGATCTCCTTCTAGAAGGCTACACCTTC
CASSQGDLLLEGYTF
>few|-|TRBJ1-5|TRBV6-2/TRBV6-3
TGTGCCAGCAGTTACGAATCGGGGGCTTGGCAGCCCCAGCATTTT
CASSYESGAWQPQHF
>few|-|TRBJ2-2|TRBV10-3
TGTGCCATCAGTGACGTGATTGTCACCGGGGAGCTGTTTTTT
CAISDVIVTGELFF
>few|-|TRBJ1-1|TRBV5-1
TGCGCCAGCAGCTCCGACAGTGGGAACACTGAAGCTTTCTTT
CASSSDSGNTEAFF